The 22 T cell receptor beta chains in this list originate from one sample, sequenced in a study of shared clonotypes between healthy human individuals. Only in-frame clones appear in the TCRdb table, and some are missing; sequencing was by immunoSEQ multiplex PCR. The table records about 2.1 million clones, around 93% of them present only once. Terminally differentiated effector memory CD45RA+ cells were left out of the naive CD8 fraction, which was CD45RO-negative and positively selected for CCR7. The sample consisted of naive CD8+ T cells from PBMCs. Source of these receptors: a man in his late teens or twenties in good health. Some clones in this sample may be carry-over from other donors' samples.

V usage is TRBV2 and J usage is TRBJ2-7, with D maybe TRBD2 (6 bases). There are 13 residues in the CDR3. V was shortened by 7 bases and J by 0 bases, with 10 bases between the two germline ends. Germline lookup yields CDR1 SNHLY and CDR2 FYNNEI. Here the CDR3 reads CASIGGDSYEQYF. The DNA of the CDR3 is TGTGCCAGCATCGGAGGGGACTCCTACGAGCAGTACTTC.

The V call is TRBV19, the J call TRBJ2-7; maybe TRBD2 (6 bases). The CDR3 contains 13 residues. Trimming took 4 bases from V and 5 from J, leaving 12 bases between them. CDR1 is LNHDA, CDR2 SQIVND, per germline (reference sequence). CDR3 nucleotides: TGTGCCAGTAGTAGGGGGGATAGGGACGAGCAGTACTTC. Protein: CASSRGDRDEQYF.

For this clone: The sample holds other DNA sequences that translate to the same CDR3. The chain couples TRBV27 to TRBJ1-3; D is uncertain. Trimming shortened V by 3 bases and J by 0 bases, and 6 bases separated the two germline ends. The CDR3 loop spans 14 amino acids. Germline V gives CDR1 MNHEY, CDR2 SMNVEV (reference sequence). The CDR3 sequence: CASSLSRSGNTIYF. CDR3 nucleotide sequence: TGTGCCAGCAGTTTGTCCCGCTCTGGAAACACCATATATTTT.

A word on this clone: The sample contains more than one DNA sequence encoding this CDR3. This rearrangement joins TRBV9 to TRBJ2-5, with TRBD2 identical over 8 bases. Trimming at V came to 0 bases and at J to 2 bases, leaving 0 bases not matched to a gene. Germline V lookup: CDR1 SGDLS, CDR2 YYNGEE. The CDR3 loop spans 14 amino acids. The CDR3 spells CASSVAGGQETQYF. CDR3 coding DNA: TGTGCCAGCAGCGTAGCGGGAGGGCAAGAGACCCAGTACTTC.

The rearrangement links TRBV28 to TRBJ2-7; D might be TRBD2 (6 bases). From germline, CDR1 is MDHEN and CDR2 SYDVKM. The CDR3 is 17 residues long. The V end lost 3 bases, the J end lost 1 base, and 19 bases lay between the germline ends. As DNA, the CDR3 is TGTGCCAGCAGTTTCCCACGCCGTCGTGGGGGGTCCTACGAGCAGTACTTC. This codes for CASSFPRRRGGSYEQYF.

The chain is built from TRBV25-1 and TRBJ2-1; 15 bases agree with TRBD2. Trimming at V came to 7 bases and at J to 9 bases, leaving 7 bases not matched to a gene. CDR1 and CDR2 (germline): MGHDK, SYGVNS. CDR3 length equals 15 residues. CDR3 loop: CASKGTSGGPFEQFF. The CDR3 nucleotides read TGTGCCAGCAAGGGGACTAGCGGGGGGCCGTTTGAGCAGTTCTTC.

The chain recombines TRBV19 with TRBJ2-1, with D uncertain. V lost 5 bases, J lost 10 bases, and 9 bases lay in between. The CDR3 is 11 residues long. Germline V CDR1 and CDR2: LNHDA, SQIVND (reference sequence). The CDR3 sequence: CASSGFREQFF. The CDR3 region has the DNA TGTGCCAGTAGTGGATTTCGGGAGCAGTTCTTC.

This sequence joins TRBV7-3 and TRBJ2-3; no reliable D call. Looked up from germline, CDR1 is SGHTA and CDR2 is FQGTGA. There are 14 residues in the CDR3. V was cut by 5 bases and J by 3 bases, with 12 bases left in between. The CDR3 DNA reads TGTGCCAGCAGCCCCTACCATCAGACAGATACGCAGTATTTT. This sequence encodes CASSPYHQTDTQYF.

The chain employs TRBV27 and TRBJ1-3, with D unresolved. Germline loops: CDR1 MNHEY, CDR2 SMNVEV (reference sequence). The germline V and J ends were trimmed by 2 bases and 4 bases, with 6 bases remaining between them. This CDR3 contains 13 residues. This chain's CDR3 is CASSLTAGNTIYF. CDR3 DNA: TGTGCCAGCAGTTTAACCGCCGGAAACACCATATATTTT.

J is TRBJ2-2 and V is TRBV7-9; 7 nucleotides align to TRBD2. Germline V gene lookup returns CDR1 SEHNR and CDR2 FQNEAQ (reference sequence). V shed 4 bases and J 8 bases; nucleotides not matched to a gene: 4. This CDR3 has 13 residues. The CDR3 region is CASSSPGGGELFF. CDR3 sequence (DNA): TGTGCCAGCAGCTCCCCGGGGGGTGGGGAGCTGTTTTTT. The complete variable domain, with remaining parts taken from reference TRBV7-9 and TRBJ2-2, reads DTGVSQNPRHKITKRGQNVTFRCDPISEHNRLYWYRQTLGQGPEFLTYFQNEAQLEKSRLLSDRFSAERPKGSFSTLEIQRTEQGDSAMYLCASSSPGGGELFFGEGSRLTVL.

The chain links TRBV2 to TRBJ2-7; D not resolved. Trimming pared 1 base from V and 3 bases from J, leaving 13 bases between. The CDR3 is made up of 15 amino acids. Germline CDR1 reads SNHLY; CDR2 reads FYNNEI. CDR3 region: CASSEGVAAIYEQYF. CDR3 DNA sequence: TGTGCCAGCAGTGAAGGGGTGGCGGCCATCTACGAGCAGTACTTC.

The chain is built from TRBV4-3 and TRBJ2-1; 9 bases are a match to TRBD2. The germline V gene has CDR1 LGHNA and CDR2 YSLEER. The CDR3 contains 15 residues. The V and J ends lost 5 bases and 7 bases, in that order; junction bases with no gene match: 9. CDR3 amino acids: CASSVVAGGFNEQFF. For the CDR3, the DNA is TGCGCCAGCAGCGTTGTGGCGGGAGGGTTTAATGAGCAGTTCTTC.

The table lists this clone with a count of one. The chain joins TRBV13 to TRBJ2-5, with D possibly TRBD1 on 6 matching bases. CDR1 is PRHDT, CDR2 FYEKMQ, per germline (reference sequence). This CDR3 has 14 amino acids. Trimming shortened V by 2 bases and J by 3 bases, and 10 bases separated the two germline ends. The CDR3 sequence: CASSLRRTEETQYF. DNA of the CDR3: TGTGCCAGCAGCTTAAGGAGGACAGAAGAGACCCAGTACTTC.

This chain connects TRBV4-3 to TRBJ2-2; no definite D call. The V and J ends lost 4 bases and 4 bases respectively, with 10 bases between them. Germline V gene data show CDR1 as LGHNA and CDR2 as YSLEER. The CDR3 totals 14 residues. The CDR3 nucleotides are TGCGCCAGCAGCCCTATCTCTAGCACCGGGGAGCTGTTTTTT. Encoded protein: CASSPISSTGELFF.

This chain joins TRBV7-9 and TRBJ2-1; possible D gene TRBD1, 6 bases. CDR1 is SEHNR, CDR2 FQNEAQ, per germline (reference sequence). CDR3 size: 18 residues. The V end lost 5 bases, the J end lost 0 bases, and 20 bases lay between the germline ends. CDR3 in amino acids: CASSPRGGWQSSYNEQFF. The CDR3 region has the DNA TGTGCCAGCAGCCCTCGTGGGGGCTGGCAGAGCTCCTACAATGAGCAGTTCTTC.

The genes are TRBV5-1 and TRBJ2-1; 8 bases match TRBD2. This CDR3 region has 17 residues. J lost 8 bases, V lost 0 bases, and 13 bases had no gene match. Looked up from germline, CDR1 is SGHRS and CDR2 is YFSETQ. The CDR3 sequence: CASSLAPLAGPRYEQFF. DNA for the CDR3: TGCGCCAGCAGCTTGGCCCCTCTAGCGGGCCCAAGGTATGAGCAGTTCTTC. The variable domain in full, with the rest retrieved from reference TRBV5-1 and TRBJ2-1, is KAGVTQTPRYLIKTRGQQVTLSCSPISGHRSVSWYQQTPGQGLQFLFEYFSETQRNKGNFPGRFSGRQFSNSRSEMNVSTLELGDSALYLCASSLAPLAGPRYEQFFGPGTRLTVL.

The gene calls are TRBV19 and TRBJ2-3, with D unclear. Trimming pared 5 bases from V and 5 bases from J, leaving 11 bases between. The germline gives CDR1 LNHDA, CDR2 SQIVND (reference sequence). The CDR3 consists of 13 residues. CDR3 DNA sequence: TGTGCCAGTAGTTCCCGGGTTGGAGATACGCAGTATTTT. Its translation: CASSSRVGDTQYF.

Note on this clone: Distinct nucleotide sequences in the sample also encode this CDR3. Here the CDR3 reads CASSPASGSYNEQFF. CDR3 in DNA: TGCGCCAGCAGCCCTGCTAGCGGGAGTTACAATGAGCAGTTCTTC. The chain is built from TRBV5-1 and TRBJ2-1, with 10 positions matching TRBD2. Germline V gene sequence: CDR1 SGHRS, CDR2 YFSETQ. Unmatched junction bases numbered 5, after V lost 4 bases and J lost 4 bases. The CDR3 covers 15 residues. The whole variable domain, remainder taken from reference TRBV5-1 and TRBJ2-1, is KAGVTQTPRYLIKTRGQQVTLSCSPISGHRSVSWYQQTPGQGLQFLFEYFSETQRNKGNFPGRFSGRQFSNSRSEMNVSTLELGDSALYLCASSPASGSYNEQFFGPGTRLTVL.

In the case of this clone: Distinct nucleotide sequences in the sample also encode this CDR3. This rearrangement joins TRBV28 to TRBJ2-1, with D possibly being TRBD2 (6 bases). This CDR3 comprises 14 residues. The germline V gene has CDR1 MDHEN and CDR2 SYDVKM. The V end was cut by 3 bases, the J end by 0 bases, with 6 bases between. CDR3 bases: TGTGCCAGCAGTTTGCGGGGCTCCTACAATGAGCAGTTCTTC. Translation gives CASSLRGSYNEQFF.

The V gene is TRBV9, the J gene TRBJ2-1, with D possibly being TRBD2 (5 bases). V lost 3 bases and J lost 1, with 17 bases in between. The CDR3 sequence is 17 residues long. Looked up from germline, CDR1 is SGDLS and CDR2 is YYNGEE. The CDR3 sequence: CASSGIKAVPSYNEQFF. The DNA for the CDR3 is TGTGCCAGCAGCGGCATAAAAGCGGTACCTTCCTACAATGAGCAGTTCTTC.

CDR3 residues: CASSLAQGTDTQYF. CDR3 bases: TGTGCCAGCAGCTTAGCTCAGGGCACAGATACGCAGTATTTT. The V call is TRBV11-2, the J call TRBJ2-3; no clear D. Trimming shortened V by 1 base and J by 1 base, and 6 bases separated the two germline ends. The CDR3 has 14 amino acids. The germline V gene has CDR1 SGHAT and CDR2 FQNNGV.

This chain uses TRBV4-3 with TRBJ2-6, with 7 bases aligning to TRBD2. V shed 3 bases and J 2 bases; nucleotides not matched to a gene: 19. The V gene's germline CDR1 is LGHNA and CDR2 YSLEER. The CDR3 consists of 21 residues. The CDR3 region has the DNA TGCGCCAGCAGCCAGGAACCGGGACTACCTTTTACGGCGGCTGGGGCCAACGTCCTGACTTTC. The encoded protein is CASSQEPGLPFTAAGANVLTF.